This TCR beta chain was identified during a study of naive and memory T cell subsets. Note on this clonotype: The antigen is undetermined.

An equimolar mix of two oligonucleotides served as the beta constant-region primer for TRBC1 and TRBC2. The ligated cDNA underwent four PCR rounds using SP2 and nested alpha and beta constant-region primers. One entry per CDR3 protein, called by TCRdb with MiXCR from the UMI-ligation and nested PCR reads. There are approximately 140,000 distinct CDR3 sequences in the sample; about a fifth occur only once, and around 0.63% lies in the top ten. Study-wide findings and caveats: Naive repertoires, especially CD8, held a few larger clonotypes, possibly memory cells re-expressing CD45RA.

Germline V gene lookup returns CDR1 LNHNV and CDR2 YYDKDF (reference sequence). CDR3 length equals 14 residues. V was clipped by 6 bases and J by 0 bases, with 8 bases between them. Sample: naive CD8+ T cells from blood. The chain combines TRBV15 with TRBJ1-4; no firm D call. This receptor was obtained from a human donor in good health. CDR3 sequence (DNA): TGTGCCACCAGTTCAGTGTCAACTAATGAAAAACTGTTTTTT. Translation: CATSSVSTNEKLFF.